The T cell receptor beta chain described here comes from a study of breast tumors, draining lymph nodes, adjacent tissues. Each CDR3 protein gets one entry after TCRdb re-called the multiplex PCR reads with MiXCR. The profile covers around 250,000 distinct CDR3 sequences, with less than 40% appearing a single time and 3.6% taken by the ten largest. This clonotype was counted ten times or more. What it binds is not known. Study-wide results and caveats: That most tumor T cells come from lymph nodes remained unproven. Data fit most tumor T cells coming from lymph node, expanding in tumor. Compared with basal-like, luminal-like tumors shared significantly more repertoire with nontumor tissue. Tumor repertoires ranked between lymph nodes and nontumor tissue in diversity, with V and J gene preferences.

The CDR3 runs to 13 residues. Trimming took 2 bases from V and 11 from J, leaving 10 bases between them. Germline CDR1 reads MRHNA; CDR2 reads SNTAGT. Axillary draining lymph nodes of breast cancer patients supplied the node samples. The sample comprised axillary lymph node tissue. This sequence joins TRBV6-4 and TRBJ1-6; D not resolved. The TCR was taken from a female donor with breast cancer. Some clones in this sample may be carry-over from other donors' samples. DNA of the CDR3: TGTGCCAGCAGTGACAGGGCAAATACACCCCTCCACTTT. As protein: CASSDRANTPLHF.